The 22 T cell receptor beta chains below were found in one sample sequenced in a study of cytomegalovirus exposure and HLA in healthy donors (dated by TCRdb to the late 2010s). Libraries came from the immunoSEQ multiplex PCR assay. The multiplex PCR relied on a mix of 60 forward primers for TCR Vbeta segments and 13 reverse primers for TCR Jbeta segments. Imported from immuneACCESS, the table was reduced by TCRdb to in-frame sequences with V and J called. These copies leave out some clones; in studies compared against another copy, an unresolved V gene accounts for under half, and the cause of the remainder is not known. Per the sample table, the count is around 40,000 clones. Of the sample, around 8.9% is held by the ten largest clones. The sample was PBMCs. All receptors derive from a middle-aged man in good health and CMV-seropositive.

The gene calls are TRBV11-1 and TRBJ2-7, with unresolved D. The V gene's germline CDR1 is SGHAT and CDR2 FQDESV (reference sequence). V dropped 1 base and J dropped 3 bases, with 10 bases sitting between them. There are 14 residues in the CDR3. The CDR3 DNA follows: TGTGCCAGCAGCTTAGTCCCGGGTTTCTACGAGCAGTACTTC. Amino acid sequence: CASSLVPGFYEQYF.

The chain employs TRBV27 and TRBJ1-1, with 7 bases fitting TRBD1. The CDR3 length is 15 residues. V gave up 5 bases and J gave up 1 base; unmatched junction bases: 7. Germline CDR1 and CDR2: MNHEY and SMNVEV (reference sequence). The CDR3 is CASSLGDRQNTEAFF. CDR3 DNA: TGTGCCAGCAGTCTAGGGGACAGACAGAACACTGAAGCTTTCTTT.

The genes are TRBV11-2 and TRBJ2-7, with 9 bases fitting TRBD1. The CDR3 spans 15 residues. Germline V CDR1 and CDR2: SGHAT, FQNNGV. V lost 5 bases to trimming and J lost 3 bases; unmatched junction nucleotides: 8. The CDR3, as DNA: TGTGCCAGCAGCCTAGGACAGGGGAATCACTACGAGCAGTACTTC. As protein: CASSLGQGNHYEQYF.

The rearrangement links TRBV2 to TRBJ2-1; 12 nucleotides match TRBD2. Germline V gives CDR1 SNHLY, CDR2 FYNNEI. CDR3 size: 16 residues. V lost 3 bases, J lost 8 bases, and 8 bases stayed unmatched. The CDR3: CASSELLAGGKDEQFF. CDR3 bases: TGTGCCAGCAGTGAGTTACTAGCGGGAGGTAAAGATGAGCAGTTCTTC.

This clone is deemed medium-sized by its frequency. This chain connects TRBV6-6 to TRBJ1-2; TRBD1 aligns across 7 bases. The length of the CDR3 is 13 residues. Germline V lookup: CDR1 MNHNY, CDR2 SVGAGI (reference sequence). Trimming removed 2 bases from V and 4 bases from J; junction bases left unmatched: 1. The CDR3 coding sequence is TGTGCCAGCAGTTACAGGGACAGCTATGGCTACACCTTC. This encodes CASSYRDSYGYTF.

V gene TRBV7-6 combines with J gene TRBJ2-3, with a weak D call TRBD2 (6 bases). The V end was cut by 5 bases, the J end by 0 bases, with 12 bases between. The germline V gene has CDR1 SGHVS and CDR2 FNYEAQ. This CDR3 comprises 15 residues. The CDR3 DNA reads as TGTGCCAGCAGCACTAGCTCCCCCAGCACAGATACGCAGTATTTT. Translating it yields CASSTSSPSTDTQYF.

Details on this clone: The junction differs from germline at one of its ends, possibly a read error. The chain recombines TRBV2 with TRBJ2-3, with D perhaps matching TRBD2 (5 bases). CDR3 length equals 15 residues. Germline CDR1 and CDR2: SNHLY and FYNNEI. The CDR3 spells CASSEGLWGTDTQYF. Here the CDR3 DNA reads TGTGCCAGCAGCGAAGGACTCTGGGGCACAGATACGCAGTATTTT.

This chain joins TRBV7-2 and TRBJ2-7; weak D call: TRBD2 (5 bases). CDR1 is SGHTA and CDR2 is FQGNSA in the germline V gene. The CDR3 totals 13 residues. V was clipped by 10 bases and J by 4 bases, with 17 bases between them. The CDR3 protein is CANRREQPYEQYF. The DNA of the CDR3 is TGTGCCAACCGACGGGAACAACCATACGAGCAGTACTTC.

The chain recombines TRBV9 with TRBJ1-5; 7 bases align to TRBD1. Germline-derived CDR1 and CDR2 are SGDLS and YYNGEE. This CDR3 spans 14 amino acids. The J segment lost 9 bases and the V segment lost 3 bases, leaving 9 bases of the junction unmatched. CDR3 in amino acids: CASSGDSQSRPQHF. The CDR3 DNA follows: TGTGCCAGCAGCGGGGACAGCCAATCAAGGCCCCAGCATTTT.

The rearrangement joins TRBV5-1 to TRBJ2-1, with 7 bases identical to TRBD1. Germline V gene lookup returns CDR1 SGHRS and CDR2 YFSETQ. The CDR3 contains 15 residues. V trimming: 0 bases; J trimming: 3 bases; junction bases outside the gene matches: 3. CDR3 protein: CASSLVGTDYNEQFF. CDR3 sequence (DNA): TGCGCCAGCAGCTTGGTTGGGACAGACTACAATGAGCAGTTCTTC.

The V call is TRBV7-9, the J call TRBJ2-1; TRBD1 matches at 9 bases. There are 16 residues in the CDR3. The trim removed 5 bases at V and 7 bases at J, leaving 12 bases unmatched. Germline values: CDR1 SEHNR, CDR2 FQNEAQ (reference sequence). The CDR3 sequence: CASSTLTGQGRNEQFF. The CDR3, as DNA: TGTGCCAGCAGCACCTTAACGGGACAGGGCCGGAATGAGCAGTTCTTC. The full variable domain, completed using reference TRBV7-9 and TRBJ2-1, is DTGVSQNPRHKITKRGQNVTFRCDPISEHNRLYWYRQTLGQGPEFLTYFQNEAQLEKSRLLSDRFSAERPKGSFSTLEIQRTEQGDSAMYLCASSTLTGQGRNEQFFGPGTRLTVL.

The chain has TRBV9 and TRBJ1-4; D uncertain. Germline CDR1 SGDLS, CDR2 YYNGEE. The CDR3 consists of 13 residues. Trimming removed 4 bases at V and 1 base at J, with 5 bases between. The DNA of the CDR3 is TGTGCCAGCAGCTCCGGAACTAATGAAAAACTGTTTTTT. Translation: CASSSGTNEKLFF.

The chain has TRBV29-1 and TRBJ1-1; no definite D call. V was shortened by 1 base and J by 0 bases, with 9 bases between the two germline ends. The CDR3 sequence is 14 residues long. CDR1 is SQVTM and CDR2 is ANQGSEA in the germline V gene. The CDR3 protein is CSVEGAGLNTEAFF. The DNA for the CDR3 is TGCAGCGTTGAAGGGGCGGGGTTGAACACTGAAGCTTTCTTT.

V gene TRBV5-1 combines with J gene TRBJ2-7; 10 bases line up with TRBD2. The V and J ends lost 1 base and 5 bases, in that order; junction bases with no gene match: 6. CDR3 length: 15 residues. Germline CDR1 reads SGHRS; CDR2 reads YFSETQ. The CDR3 DNA sequence: TGCGCCAGCAGCTTGCGGCCAGCGGGAGGGGACGAGCAGTACTTC. The encoded protein is CASSLRPAGGDEQYF.

The genes are TRBV19 and TRBJ1-5; D ambiguous. The length of the CDR3 is 14 residues. CDR1 and CDR2 (germline): LNHDA, SQIVND (reference sequence). With 7 bases removed from V and 3 bases from J, the gap between germline ends came to 13 bases. DNA of the CDR3: TGTGCCAGTACTTACGGGGTCACCAATCAGCCCCAGCATTTT. It yields the protein CASTYGVTNQPQHF.

The gene calls are TRBV30 and TRBJ1-5; 7 bases are shared with TRBD1. The CDR3 sequence is 14 residues long. Germline loops: CDR1 GTSNPN, CDR2 SVGIG (reference sequence). V shed 4 bases, J shed 4 bases, and the junction held 7 bases outside the gene matches. The CDR3 loop is CAWTSGTANQPQHF. The CDR3, as DNA: TGTGCCTGGACCTCCGGGACAGCAAATCAGCCCCAGCATTTT.

The V gene is TRBV5-8, the J gene TRBJ1-3; D may be TRBD1 (6 bases). The CDR3 contains 14 residues. V lost 3 bases and J lost 5, with 12 bases in between. The germline V gene encodes CDR1 SGHTS and CDR2 YDEGEE. The CDR3 DNA follows: TGTGCCAGCAGCTCCTGGGGGCTTCGAAACACCATATATTTT. Translation gives CASSSWGLRNTIYF.

The V and J genes are TRBV2 and TRBJ2-1; 9 nucleotides align to TRBD2. The V gene's germline CDR1 is SNHLY and CDR2 FYNNEI. The CDR3 totals 16 residues. V shed 1 base and J 10 bases; nucleotides not matched to a gene: 11. CDR3 sequence (DNA): TGTGCCAGCAGTGAAGACAGTCCTGGACTAGCGTGGGAGCAGTTCTTC. As protein: CASSEDSPGLAWEQFF.

J is TRBJ1-1 and V is TRBV7-9; the D gene is possibly TRBD1 (5 bases). This CDR3 is 12 amino acids long. Germline V gene data show CDR1 as SEHNR and CDR2 as FQNEAQ (reference sequence). Trimming cost V 11 bases and J 0 bases, with 10 bases left between them. CDR3 loop: CALRAMNTEAFF. In nucleotides, the CDR3 is TGTGCCCTCAGGGCTATGAACACTGAAGCTTTCTTT. Together with reference TRBV7-9 and TRBJ1-1, the CDR3 gives the full variable domain: DTGVSQNPRHKITKRGQNVTFRCDPISEHNRLYWYRQTLGQGPEFLTYFQNEAQLEKSRLLSDRFSAERPKGSFSTLEIQRTEQGDSAMYLCALRAMNTEAFFGQGTRLTVV.

This chain uses TRBV18 with TRBJ1-4, with TRBD1 matching 9 bases. The CDR3 covers 13 residues. Germline V gene lookup returns CDR1 KGHSH and CDR2 LQKENI. V lost 5 bases to trimming and J lost 6 bases; unmatched junction nucleotides: 1. This chain's CDR3 is CASSRQGDEKLFF. The CDR3 DNA is TGTGCCAGCTCAAGACAGGGGGATGAAAAACTGTTTTTT.

The V gene is TRBV18, the J gene TRBJ2-1, with TRBD2 as a possible D gene (5 bases). V lost 10 bases and J 8 bases, leaving 21 bases between the germline ends. Looked up from germline, CDR1 is KGHSH and CDR2 is LQKENI. CDR3 length: 14 residues. The CDR3 loop is CATTRRLADDEQFF. The CDR3 coding sequence is TGTGCCACCACCCGTCGGCTAGCTGACGATGAGCAGTTCTTC.

This sequence joins TRBV4-1 and TRBJ2-1; D gene unclear. The V and J ends lost 3 bases and 2 bases respectively, with 11 bases between them. CDR3 length: 15 amino acids. Germline V gives CDR1 MGHRA, CDR2 YSYEKL. The CDR3 DNA sequence: TGCGCCAGCAGCCAGGGTTCCCTAGCCTACAATGAGCAGTTCTTC. Translating it yields CASSQGSLAYNEQFF.